This T cell receptor beta chain originates from a study of cytomegalovirus exposure and HLA in healthy donors. General observations from the study: In a later analysis, compared with equally common non-associated chains, HLA-associated beta chains were more expanded. An analysis that came later showed most CMV-associated TCR beta chains appearing HLA-restricted.

In the PCR, 60 Vbeta and 13 Jbeta primers were used. Libraries were prepared by immunoSEQ multiplex PCR; TCRdb keeps only in-frame clonotypes and omits some of them. This sample has about 150,000 clones, with around three quarters found just once. Concerning this clone itself: What it binds is not known.

Trimming took 4 bases from V and 10 from J; bases not matched to a gene: 10. Germline V gene lookup returns CDR1 SGHRS and CDR2 YFSETQ. The CDR3 runs to 14 residues. This chain connects TRBV5-1 to TRBJ1-2, with TRBD1 identical over 10 bases. This TCR came from a man aged 35-49 years in good health and CMV-seropositive. Sequencing used PBMCs. DNA for the CDR3: TGCGCCAGCAGCCCCGGACAGGGGGAGGATGTCTACACCTTC. Translated, it gives CASSPGQGEDVYTF.